The T cell receptor beta chain described here comes from a study of cytomegalovirus exposure and HLA in healthy donors. Study background: Out of 150 million to 200 million T cells, an earlier analysis found about 120 million unique TCR beta sequences in total. Regarding the study as a whole: Both high specificity and high sensitivity reportedly marked the classifier's diagnosis of cytomegalovirus status. In a later analysis, CMV-associated beta chains were mostly HLA-associated, it appeared.

This clone was found a few times. Antigen: not known. Healthy bone marrow donors made up the cohort. The CDR3 runs 16 residues. The germline V and J ends were trimmed by 4 bases and 0 bases, with 11 bases remaining between them. Germline CDR1 is SGHRS and CDR2 is YFSETQ. The PCR made use of 60 Vbeta and 13 Jbeta primers. This table comes from immunoSEQ multiplex PCR, and its TCRdb copy is limited to in-frame clones, with some not included. The sample records approximately 170,000 clones, 75% to 85% being singletons. The sequence came from a female donor in good health and CMV-seronegative. J is TRBJ2-6 and V is TRBV5-1; D is unclear. Source material: PBMCs. The CDR3, as DNA: TGCGCCAGCAGCCTGGTTACTGGCTCTGGGGCCAACGTCCTGACTTTC. Amino acids: CASSLVTGSGANVLTF.